Below are 26 T cell receptor beta chains sequenced from a single sample in a study of OX40 agonist ivuxolimab in advanced cancers. TCRdb's table, derived via immunoSEQ multiplex PCR, lists solely in-frame clones and lacks some. The table lists more than 40,000 clones, around 90% of them singletons. The sequencing used CD4+ or CD8+ T cells sorted from blood, collected in a trial of the OX40 agonist ivuxolimab. The origin of the receptors is an adult with an advanced solid tumor such as melanoma, head and neck, liver or kidney cancer.

This clone has a handful of counts. The chain links TRBV28 to TRBJ1-6, with D perhaps TRBD1 (5 bases). Trimming removed 4 bases at V and 7 bases at J, with 17 bases between. From germline, CDR1 is MDHEN and CDR2 SYDVKM. This CDR3 is 16 amino acids long. CDR3 sequence: CASSSPSRGENSPLHF. CDR3 DNA sequence: TGTGCCAGCAGTTCCCCCAGCCGGGGCGAGAATTCACCCCTCCACTTT.

The chain uses TRBV7-9 and TRBJ2-1; D remains ambiguous. CDR1 SEHNR and CDR2 FQNEAQ come from the germline V gene (reference sequence). The CDR3 length is 14 residues. Trimming shortened V by 7 bases and J by 0 bases, and 10 bases separated the two germline ends. CDR3 sequence: CASNAASSYNEQFF. Here the CDR3 DNA reads TGTGCCAGCAACGCGGCCAGCTCCTACAATGAGCAGTTCTTC.

The rearrangement joins TRBV14 to TRBJ2-1, with D uncertain. This CDR3 comprises 14 residues. Germline V CDR1 and CDR2: SGHDN, FVKESK. V was shortened by 2 bases and J by 3 bases, with 8 bases between the two germline ends. The CDR3 spells CASSQWGNYNEQFF. In DNA, the CDR3 is TGTGCCAGCAGCCAATGGGGAAACTACAATGAGCAGTTCTTC.

The chain is built from TRBV5-4 and TRBJ2-5; D might be TRBD1 (6 bases). With 3 bases removed from V and 0 bases from J, the gap between germline ends came to 9 bases. There are 14 residues in the CDR3. Germline values: CDR1 SGHNT, CDR2 YYREEE (reference sequence). The CDR3 spells CASSSQGNQETQYF. As DNA, the CDR3 is TGTGCCAGCAGCTCCCAGGGGAACCAAGAGACCCAGTACTTC.

This sequence joins TRBV4-1 and TRBJ2-7, with D perhaps matching TRBD2 (6 bases). Germline CDR1 reads MGHRA; CDR2 reads YSYEKL. Trimming took 0 bases from V and 1 from J, leaving 22 bases between them. This CDR3 comprises 19 residues. CDR3 coding DNA: TGCGCCAGCAGCCAAGATAGGCGGGGATACTCCACCCTTTCCTACGAGCAGTACTTC. Its translation: CASSQDRRGYSTLSYEQYF.

This chain links TRBV19 with TRBJ2-5; 11 positions match TRBD2. V trimming: 3 bases; J trimming: 4 bases; junction bases outside the gene matches: 4. Germline CDR1 LNHDA, CDR2 SQIVND (reference sequence). The CDR3 has 15 amino acids. For the CDR3, the DNA is TGTGCCAGTAGTATTTTCCTAGCGGGGGGAGAGACCCAGTACTTC. Amino acids: CASSIFLAGGETQYF.

This clone showed up just once. The chain is built from TRBV7-9 and TRBJ1-1, with 7 bases lining up with TRBD1. The CDR3 length is 18 residues. The V gene's germline CDR1 is SEHNR and CDR2 FQNEAQ (reference sequence). Trimming at V came to 3 bases and at J to 2 bases, leaving 15 bases not matched to a gene. The CDR3 protein is CASSLGPGQTNLNTEAFF. DNA for the CDR3: TGTGCCAGCAGCTTGGGACCGGGACAGACGAATCTCAACACTGAAGCTTTCTTT.

This clone came up once. This chain uses TRBV6-1 with TRBJ1-5; 9 bases are shared with TRBD1. The ends lost 2 bases at V and 3 bases at J; junction bases unmatched: 5. The CDR3 is 16 amino acids. CDR1 and CDR2 from the germline V gene are MNHNS and SASEGT. CDR3 sequence reads: CASSETNRGPNQPQHF. CDR3 nucleotides: TGTGCCAGCAGTGAAACAAACAGGGGGCCCAATCAGCCCCAGCATTTT.

The chain is built from TRBV6-6 and TRBJ1-6, with 9 bases that match TRBD1. This CDR3 contains 14 residues. V lost 6 bases, J lost 7 bases, and 4 bases stayed unmatched. CDR1 and CDR2 (germline): MNHNY, SVGAGI (reference sequence). This chain's CDR3 is CASSRDRVNSPLHF. The CDR3 region has the DNA TGTGCCAGCAGCAGGGACAGGGTGAATTCACCCCTCCACTTT.

For this clone: The same CDR3 can be traced to other DNA sequences in this sample. The CDR3 loop is CASSLMAVNQPQHF. The CDR3 bases are TGTGCCAGCAGCTTGATGGCAGTTAATCAGCCCCAGCATTTT. The rearrangement joins TRBV5-6 to TRBJ1-5; D gene ambiguous. Between the trimmed V and J ends, which lost 1 base and 4 bases, there was a span of 9 bases. Germline CDR1 reads SGHDT; CDR2 reads YYEEEE. The CDR3 runs 14 residues.

The V gene is TRBV28, the J gene TRBJ2-6; TRBD1 agrees at 8 bases. Germline CDR1 MDHEN, CDR2 SYDVKM. CDR3 length: 15 amino acids. The V segment lost 6 bases and the J segment 3 bases; nucleotides outside the gene matches: 4. CDR3 in amino acids: CASSGQGSGANVLTF. The CDR3 DNA follows: TGTGCCAGCAGCGGACAGGGCAGTGGGGCCAACGTCCTGACTTTC. Full variable domain (rest looked up from reference TRBV28 and TRBJ2-6): DVKVTQSSRYLVKRTGEKVFLECVQDMDHENMFWYRQDPGLGLRLIYFSYDVKMKEKGDIPEGYSVSREKKERFSLILESASTNQTSMYLCASSGQGSGANVLTFGAGSRLTVL.

The V and J genes are TRBV18 and TRBJ2-1; 8 positions agree with TRBD2. The CDR3 has 16 amino acids. The V and J ends lost 3 bases and 6 bases, in that order; junction bases with no gene match: 10. Germline V gene lookup returns CDR1 KGHSH and CDR2 LQKENI. The DNA of the CDR3 is TGTGCCAGCTCACCCCGAGAGGGGACTAGGGGCAATGAGCAGTTCTTC. Protein: CASSPREGTRGNEQFF. The entire variable domain, with the rest obtained from reference TRBV18 and TRBJ2-1, is as follows: NAGVMQNPRHLVRRRGQEARLRCSPMKGHSHVYWYRQLPEEGLKFMVYLQKENIIDESGMPKERFSAEFPKEGPSILRIQQVVRGDSAAYFCASSPREGTRGNEQFFGPGTRLTVL.

The chain uses TRBV25-1 and TRBJ2-1, with a tentative D call TRBD1 (5 bases). The CDR3 totals 13 residues. Germline CDR1 and CDR2: MGHDK and SYGVNS. Trimming removed 4 bases at V and 4 bases at J, with 8 bases between. The CDR3 loop reads CASSVPGYNEQFF. In nucleotides, the CDR3 is TGTGCCAGCAGTGTCCCAGGGTACAATGAGCAGTTCTTC.

CDR3 nucleotide sequence: TGCGCCAGCAGCTTGGTCCTTGCTAGCGGGAGGGACACAGATACGCAGTATTTT. It is translated as CASSLVLASGRDTDTQYF. The V call is TRBV5-1, the J call TRBJ2-3, with 12 bases matching TRBD2. V gave up 0 bases and J gave up 2 bases; unmatched junction bases: 7. CDR1 is SGHRS and CDR2 is YFSETQ in the germline V gene. CDR3 length: 18 residues.

The rearrangement uses TRBV5-6 and TRBJ2-7; 12 bases are shared with TRBD2. Germline V gene lookup returns CDR1 SGHDT and CDR2 YYEEEE. Germline trimming cut 4 bases from V and 3 bases from J; bases unmatched to any gene: 5. The CDR3 loop spans 15 amino acids. This chain's CDR3 is CASSTATSGGYEQYF. The CDR3 DNA sequence: TGTGCCAGCAGCACGGCGACTAGCGGGGGCTACGAGCAGTACTTC.

The rearrangement uses TRBV7-2 and TRBJ2-7, with 8 nucleotides matching TRBD2. The CDR3 has 15 residues. Unmatched junction bases numbered 7, after V lost 1 base and J lost 5 bases. Germline V gene lookup returns CDR1 SGHTA and CDR2 FQGNSA. The CDR3 nucleotides read TGTGCCAGCAGCTTAGGAATAGCGGGGCTGGACGAGCAGTACTTC. Translated, it gives CASSLGIAGLDEQYF.

V usage is TRBV18 and J usage is TRBJ1-2, with 7 bases matching TRBD1. The CDR3 length is 15 residues. Germline-derived CDR1 and CDR2 are KGHSH and LQKENI. After removal of 6 bases from V and 8 bases from J, the junction contained 15 bases not matched to a gene. CDR3 region: CASSPNLGTVQGYTF. The DNA for the CDR3 is TGTGCCAGCTCCCCCAACCTCGGGACAGTACAAGGCTACACCTTC.

This clone is medium-sized in the sample. This chain uses TRBV9 with TRBJ2-5; D may match TRBD1 or TRBD2 (5 bases each). V was trimmed by 0 bases and J by 4 bases, leaving 10 bases between them. The germline gives CDR1 SGDLS, CDR2 YYNGEE. CDR3 length: 14 amino acids. Here the CDR3 reads CASSVGGVSETQYF. CDR3 sequence (DNA): TGTGCCAGCAGCGTAGGAGGGGTCTCAGAGACCCAGTACTTC.

The chain combines TRBV21-1 with TRBJ1-2; TRBD1, the table's D call, lacks a check against the DNA. TRBV21-1 is tagged as a pseudogene. This CDR3 is built from 16 residues. The DNA for the CDR3 is TGTGCCAGCAGCAAAGGAACTACAGCTTTAGGGGATGGCTACACCTTC. Encoded protein: CASSKGTTALGDGYTF.

V is TRBV28 and J is TRBJ1-4; possible D gene TRBD1, 5 bases. V lost 9 bases and J lost 8, with 22 bases in between. The germline V gene encodes CDR1 MDHEN and CDR2 SYDVKM. CDR3 size: 15 residues. The CDR3 loop is CASALAGRVFEKLFF. In DNA form, the CDR3 reads TGTGCCAGTGCCCTTGCCGGCAGGGTATTCGAAAAACTGTTTTTT. Together with reference TRBV28 and TRBJ1-4, the CDR3 gives the full variable domain: DVKVTQSSRYLVKRTGEKVFLECVQDMDHENMFWYRQDPGLGLRLIYFSYDVKMKEKGDIPEGYSVSREKKERFSLILESASTNQTSMYLCASALAGRVFEKLFFGSGTQLSVL.

V usage is TRBV6-6 and J usage is TRBJ1-5; D gene uncertain. The germline CDR1 and CDR2 sequences are MNHNY and SVGAGI (reference sequence). V was shortened by 0 bases and J by 0 bases, with 9 bases between the two germline ends. This CDR3 has 16 amino acids. As DNA, the CDR3 is TGTGCCAGCAGTTACTCGGCGGATTATAGCAATCAGCCCCAGCATTTT. It translates to CASSYSADYSNQPQHF.

The chain carries TRBV7-9 and TRBJ1-3; D gene unclear. V lost 5 bases to trimming and J lost 4 bases, with 15 bases between them. The length of the CDR3 is 15 residues. Germline loops: CDR1 SEHNR, CDR2 FQNEAQ (reference sequence). CDR3 bases: TGTGCCAGCAGCAAGGTTGGGGTATCCGGAAACACCATATATTTT. Its translation is CASSKVGVSGNTIYF.

The rearrangement links TRBV9 to TRBJ2-7; possibly TRBD2 for D (5 bases). The CDR3 is 14 residues long. Trimming removed 0 bases from V and 3 bases from J, with 10 bases in between. CDR1 is SGDLS and CDR2 is YYNGEE in the germline V gene. The CDR3 is CASSVGQDFYEQYF. In nucleotides, the CDR3 is TGTGCCAGCAGCGTAGGGCAGGACTTCTACGAGCAGTACTTC.

As DNA, the CDR3 is TGTGCCACCAGCAGAGGGTTTCAGGAGGACTATGGCTACACCTTC. This sequence encodes CATSRGFQEDYGYTF. V usage is TRBV15 and J usage is TRBJ1-2; D call uncertain. The germline gives CDR1 LNHNV, CDR2 YYDKDF (reference sequence). V lost 1 base to trimming and J lost 3 bases, with 12 bases between them. The CDR3 extends over 15 amino acids.

The rearrangement uses TRBV7-9 and TRBJ2-1; TRBD2 agrees at 8 bases. Germline lookup yields CDR1 SEHNR and CDR2 FQNEAQ (reference sequence). J gave up 6 bases and V 3 bases, and 7 bases lay outside the gene matches. CDR3 length equals 15 residues. CDR3 nucleotides: TGTGCCAGCAGCTTGAGGGCGGGAGGAGTCAATGAGCAGTTCTTC. It is translated as CASSLRAGGVNEQFF.

The chain recombines TRBV5-1 with TRBJ1-1; tentative D call: TRBD1 (5 bases). The length of the CDR3 is 14 residues. Germline values: CDR1 SGHRS, CDR2 YFSETQ. The V end was cut by 2 bases, the J end by 1 base, with 9 bases between. The CDR3 region has the DNA TGCGCCAGCAGCTTCAGGGCGGAGAACACTGAAGCTTTCTTT. Protein sequence: CASSFRAENTEAFF.